This TCR beta chain was obtained from a study of breast tumors, draining lymph nodes, adjacent tissues. The table lists this clonotype with many counts. The target antigen is unknown. Samples came from axillary lymph nodes draining the breast cancer. Study-wide findings and caveats: Data fit most tumor T cells coming from lymph node, expanding in tumor. Luminal-like breast cancer showed significantly higher tumor–nontumor repertoire similarity than basal-like. Tumors had less TCR diversity than lymph nodes, more than nontumor tissue.

TCRdb recomputed calls from the multiplex PCR reads with MiXCR, one row per CDR3 protein. The sample holds 290,000 or so distinct CDR3 sequences, 30% seen once. The CDR3 sequence is 15 residues long. Per germline, CDR1 SEHNR and CDR2 FQNEAQ (reference sequence). Trimming stripped 1 base from V and 6 bases from J, with 13 bases between. This sequence was found in a female donor with breast cancer. Some clones in this sample may be carry-over from other donors' samples. What was sequenced was axillary lymph node tissue. The rearrangement joins TRBV7-9 to TRBJ2-1, with D tentatively TRBD2 (5 bases). Written as DNA, the CDR3 is TGTGCCAGCAGCTTAGGCCTAGCTTCCCCCAATGAGCAGTTCTTC. Translation gives CASSLGLASPNEQFF.